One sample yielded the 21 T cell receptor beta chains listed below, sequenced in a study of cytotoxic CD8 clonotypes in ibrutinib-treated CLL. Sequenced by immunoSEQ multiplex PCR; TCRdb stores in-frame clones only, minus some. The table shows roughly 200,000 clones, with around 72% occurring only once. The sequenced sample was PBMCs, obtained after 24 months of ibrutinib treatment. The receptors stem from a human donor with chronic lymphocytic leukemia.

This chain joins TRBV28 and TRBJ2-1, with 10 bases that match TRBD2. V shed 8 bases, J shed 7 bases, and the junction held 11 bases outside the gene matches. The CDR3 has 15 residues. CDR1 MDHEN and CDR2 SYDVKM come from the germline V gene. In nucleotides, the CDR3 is TGTGCCAGCGAACCTTCTAGCGGGAGAATTAATGAGCAGTTCTTC. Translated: CASEPSSGRINEQFF.

CDR3: CASSLLGGRVSYNEQFF. The CDR3 DNA follows: TGTGCCAGCAGCTTATTAGGAGGGCGTGTGTCCTACAATGAGCAGTTCTTC. The V and J genes are TRBV7-9 and TRBJ2-1; weak D call: TRBD2 (6 bases). Germline V CDR1 and CDR2: SEHNR, FQNEAQ (reference sequence). V shed 2 bases and J shed 1 base, with 15 bases lying between them. This CDR3 has 17 amino acids.

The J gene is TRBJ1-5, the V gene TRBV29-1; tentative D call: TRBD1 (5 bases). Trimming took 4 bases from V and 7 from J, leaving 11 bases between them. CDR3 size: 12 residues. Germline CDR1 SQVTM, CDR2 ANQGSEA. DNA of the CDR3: TGCAGCGTTGGGGACGGGGAGCAGCCCCAGCATTTT. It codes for CSVGDGEQPQHF.

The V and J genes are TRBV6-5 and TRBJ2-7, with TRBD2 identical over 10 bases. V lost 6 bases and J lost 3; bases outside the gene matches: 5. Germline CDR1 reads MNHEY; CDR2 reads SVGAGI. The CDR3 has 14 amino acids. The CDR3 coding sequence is TGTGCCAGCAGAGAACTAGCGGGGAACTACGAGCAGTACTTC. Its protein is CASRELAGNYEQYF.

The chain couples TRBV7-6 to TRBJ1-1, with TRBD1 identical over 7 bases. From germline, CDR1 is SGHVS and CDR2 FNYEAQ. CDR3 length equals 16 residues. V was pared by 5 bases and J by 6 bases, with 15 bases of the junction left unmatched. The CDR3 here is CASSRQIGAGGSEAFF. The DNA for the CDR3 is TGTGCCAGCAGCCGACAGATTGGGGCAGGGGGGTCTGAAGCTTTCTTT. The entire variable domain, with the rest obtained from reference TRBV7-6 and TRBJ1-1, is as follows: GAGVSQSPRYKVTKRGQDVALRCDPISGHVSLYWYRQALGQGPEFLTYFNYEAQQDKSGLPNDRFSAERPEGSISTLTIQRTEQRDSAMYRCASSRQIGAGGSEAFFGQGTRLTVV.

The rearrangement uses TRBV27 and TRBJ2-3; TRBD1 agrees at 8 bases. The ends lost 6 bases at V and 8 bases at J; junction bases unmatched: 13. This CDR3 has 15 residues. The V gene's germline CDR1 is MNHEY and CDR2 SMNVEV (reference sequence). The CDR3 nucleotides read TGTGCCAGCAGGCTCGGGACAGGTGGTTCCGGTACGCAGTATTTT. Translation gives CASRLGTGGSGTQYF.

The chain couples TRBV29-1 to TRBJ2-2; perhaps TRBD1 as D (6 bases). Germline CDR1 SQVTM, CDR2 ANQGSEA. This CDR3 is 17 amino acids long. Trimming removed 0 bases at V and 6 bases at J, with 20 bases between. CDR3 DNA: TGCAGCGTTGAAGATCGGGACAAACAGGGTACAGCCGGGGAGCTGTTTTTT. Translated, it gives CSVEDRDKQGTAGELFF.

The CDR3, as DNA: TGTGCCACCAAGCTTAGTTTCTACGGCACTGAAGCTTTCTTT. Its translation is CATKLSFYGTEAFF. J is TRBJ1-1 and V is TRBV7-6, with D uncertain. Trimming removed 10 bases at V and 4 bases at J, with 19 bases between. Germline V CDR1 and CDR2: SGHVS, FNYEAQ. CDR3 length: 14 residues.

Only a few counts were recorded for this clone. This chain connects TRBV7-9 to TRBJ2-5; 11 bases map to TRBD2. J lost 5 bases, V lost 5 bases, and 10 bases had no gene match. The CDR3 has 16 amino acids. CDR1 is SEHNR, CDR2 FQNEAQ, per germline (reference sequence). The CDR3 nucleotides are TGTGCCAGCAGCATAACTAGCGGGAGTTTGTGGGAGACCCAGTACTTC. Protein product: CASSITSGSLWETQYF.

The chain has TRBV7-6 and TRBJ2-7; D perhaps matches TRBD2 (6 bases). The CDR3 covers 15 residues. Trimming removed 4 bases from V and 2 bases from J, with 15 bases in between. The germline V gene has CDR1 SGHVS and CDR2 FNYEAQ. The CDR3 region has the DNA TGTGCCAGCAGCTATCGGGACTCCTTCACCTACGAGCAGTACTTC. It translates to CASSYRDSFTYEQYF.

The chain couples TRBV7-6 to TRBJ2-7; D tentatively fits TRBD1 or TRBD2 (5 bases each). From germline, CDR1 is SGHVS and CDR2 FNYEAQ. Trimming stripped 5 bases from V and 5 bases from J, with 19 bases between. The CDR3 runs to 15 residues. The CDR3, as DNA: TGTGCCAGCAGCCCGACGCCTGGGGGTTCTCACGAGCAGTACTTC. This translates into CASSPTPGGSHEQYF.

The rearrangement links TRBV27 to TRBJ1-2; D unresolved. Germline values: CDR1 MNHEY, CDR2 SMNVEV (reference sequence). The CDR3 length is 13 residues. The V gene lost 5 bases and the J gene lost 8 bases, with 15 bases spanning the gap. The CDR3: CASSPGNPTGYTF. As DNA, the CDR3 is TGTGCCAGCAGTCCCGGAAATCCGACCGGCTACACCTTC.

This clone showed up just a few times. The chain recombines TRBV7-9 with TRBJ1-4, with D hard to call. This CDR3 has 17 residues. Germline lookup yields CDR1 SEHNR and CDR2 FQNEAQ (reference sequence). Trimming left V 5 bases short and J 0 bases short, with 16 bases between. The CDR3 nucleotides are TGTGCCAGCAGCACGACACATGGACTTGCAACTAATGAAAAACTGTTTTTT. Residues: CASSTTHGLATNEKLFF. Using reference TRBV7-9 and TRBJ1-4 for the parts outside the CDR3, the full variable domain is DTGVSQNPRHKITKRGQNVTFRCDPISEHNRLYWYRQTLGQGPEFLTYFQNEAQLEKSRLLSDRFSAERPKGSFSTLEIQRTEQGDSAMYLCASSTTHGLATNEKLFFGSGTQLSVL.

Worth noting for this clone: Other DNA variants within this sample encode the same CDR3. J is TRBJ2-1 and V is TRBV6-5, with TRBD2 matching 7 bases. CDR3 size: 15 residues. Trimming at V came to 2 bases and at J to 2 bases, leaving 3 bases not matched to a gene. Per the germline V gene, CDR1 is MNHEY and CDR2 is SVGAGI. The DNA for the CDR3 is TGTGCCAGCAGTTACGGGCTAGCGGCCTACAATGAGCAGTTCTTC. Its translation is CASSYGLAAYNEQFF.

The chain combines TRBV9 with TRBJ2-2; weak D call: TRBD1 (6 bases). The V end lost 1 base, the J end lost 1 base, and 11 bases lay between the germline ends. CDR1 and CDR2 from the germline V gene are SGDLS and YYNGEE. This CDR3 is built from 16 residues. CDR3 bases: TGTGCCAGCAGCGTACTCCAGGGGCTGAACACCGGGGAGCTGTTTTTT. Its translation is CASSVLQGLNTGELFF.

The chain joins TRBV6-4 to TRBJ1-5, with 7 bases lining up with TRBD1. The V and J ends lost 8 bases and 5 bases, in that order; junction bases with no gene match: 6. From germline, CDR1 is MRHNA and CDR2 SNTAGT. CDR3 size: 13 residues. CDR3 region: CASSRGQDQPQHF. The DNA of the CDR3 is TGTGCCAGCTCGAGGGGGCAGGATCAGCCCCAGCATTTT.

The chain's CDR3 is CASSREPPGTLSYEQYF. In DNA, the CDR3 is TGTGCCAGCAGTAGAGAGCCACCCGGGACCCTGTCCTACGAGCAGTACTTC. The rearrangement joins TRBV27 to TRBJ2-7; D could derive from TRBD1 or TRBD2 (5 bases each). CDR1 MNHEY and CDR2 SMNVEV come from the germline V gene (reference sequence). The CDR3 loop spans 17 amino acids. Trimming cost V 5 bases and J 1 base, with 21 bases left between them.

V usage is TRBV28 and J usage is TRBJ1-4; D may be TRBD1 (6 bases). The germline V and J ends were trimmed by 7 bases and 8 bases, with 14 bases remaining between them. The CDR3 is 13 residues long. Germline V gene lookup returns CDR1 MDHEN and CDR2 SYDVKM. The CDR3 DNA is TGTGCCAGCACACGGCAGGGGAAGGAAAAACTGTTTTTT. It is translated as CASTRQGKEKLFF.

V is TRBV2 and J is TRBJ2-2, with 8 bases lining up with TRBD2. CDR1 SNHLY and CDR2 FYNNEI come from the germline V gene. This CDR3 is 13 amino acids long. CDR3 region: CVGLAENTGELFF. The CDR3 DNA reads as TGTGTCGGACTAGCAGAGAACACCGGGGAGCTGTTTTTT.

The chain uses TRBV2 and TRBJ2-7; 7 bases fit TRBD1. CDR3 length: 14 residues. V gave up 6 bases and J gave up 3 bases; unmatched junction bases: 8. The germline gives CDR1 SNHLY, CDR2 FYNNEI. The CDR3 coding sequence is TGTGCCAGCAGGGCTAGGACAGGTCTCTACGAGCAGTACTTC. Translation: CASRARTGLYEQYF. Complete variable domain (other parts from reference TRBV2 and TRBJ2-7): EPEVTQTPSHQVTQMGQEVILRCVPISNHLYFYWYRQILGQKVEFLVSFYNNEISEKSEIFDDQFSVERPDGSNFTLKIRSTKLEDSAMYFCASRARTGLYEQYFGPGTRLTVT.

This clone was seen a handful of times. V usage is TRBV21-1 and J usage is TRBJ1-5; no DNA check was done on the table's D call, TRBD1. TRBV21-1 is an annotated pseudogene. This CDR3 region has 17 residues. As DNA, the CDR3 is TGTGCCAGCAGCAAAAATCAGGGGACGTCGGGCAATCAGCCCCAGCATTTT. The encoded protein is CASSKNQGTSGNQPQHF.